This entry lists 13 T cell receptor beta chains sequenced from one sample in a study of T cell changes during pregnancy in multiple sclerosis. Measured with immunoSEQ multiplex PCR; TCRdb has only the in-frame clones, and not every one. Here the sample spans tens of thousands of clones, roughly nine tenths being singletons. Sequencing used peripheral blood, obtained in the second trimester of pregnancy. These receptors were obtained from a female donor with multiple sclerosis, enrolled in a pregnancy study.

The chain uses TRBV4-1 and TRBJ2-5; TRBD2 matches 7 bases. Germline V gives CDR1 MGHRA, CDR2 YSYEKL. J lost 5 bases, V lost 2 bases, and 8 bases had no gene match. The CDR3 runs to 15 residues. The CDR3 bases are TGCGCCAGCAGCCAACTTGGGACTACCCCTGAGACCCAGTACTTC. It codes for CASSQLGTTPETQYF.

This chain uses TRBV6-5 with TRBJ1-6, with D tentatively TRBD1 (5 bases). Germline CDR1 MNHEY, CDR2 SVGAGI. The ends were cut back, 6 bases at V and 7 bases at J, with 16 bases in the middle. CDR3 length: 15 residues. CDR3 DNA: TGTGCCAGCAGACCCTCTCAGGGTTGGAATTCACCCCTCCACTTT. This gives the protein CASRPSQGWNSPLHF.

This clone has just one count. The rearrangement uses TRBV7-2 and TRBJ2-4, with D hard to call. The CDR3 spans 14 residues. Trimming removed 5 bases from V and 2 bases from J, with 10 bases in between. Per germline, CDR1 SGHTA and CDR2 FQGNSA. CDR3 protein: CASSPLFSKNIQYF. The CDR3, as DNA: TGTGCCAGCAGCCCCCTGTTCTCCAAAAACATTCAGTACTTC.

This clone was counted a single time. The rearrangement joins TRBV9 to TRBJ1-6; no firm D call. Trimming removed 0 bases from V and 12 bases from J, with 7 bases in between. The CDR3 consists of 12 residues. Germline CDR1 reads SGDLS; CDR2 reads YYNGEE. The CDR3 protein is CASSVGSGPLHF. Written as DNA, the CDR3 is TGTGCCAGCAGCGTAGGATCCGGACCCCTCCACTTT. Supplemented by reference TRBV9 and TRBJ1-6, the full variable domain reads DSGVTQTPKHLITATGQRVTLRCSPRSGDLSVYWYQQSLDQGLQFLIQYYNGEERAKGNILERFSAQQFPDLHSELNLSSLELGDSALYFCASSVGSGPLHFGNGTRLTVT.

The V and J genes are TRBV27 and TRBJ1-1; TRBD1 is a possible D gene (5 bases). Germline values: CDR1 MNHEY, CDR2 SMNVEV (reference sequence). The CDR3 runs 14 residues. The ends were cut back, 3 bases at V and 4 bases at J, with 12 bases in the middle. CDR3 sequence: CASSLGGGLTEAFF. The DNA of the CDR3 is TGTGCCAGCAGTTTGGGGGGGGGACTCACTGAAGCTTTCTTT.

The chain recombines TRBV7-9 with TRBJ1-2, with D perhaps matching TRBD1 (5 bases). Trimming took 3 bases from V and 4 from J, leaving 9 bases between them. The germline V gene has CDR1 SEHNR and CDR2 FQNEAQ (reference sequence). The CDR3 contains 13 residues. CDR3 DNA: TGTGCCAGCAGCTTGGGGGGGAGCTATGGCTACACCTTC. Protein sequence: CASSLGGSYGYTF. The whole variable domain, remainder taken from reference TRBV7-9 and TRBJ1-2, is DTGVSQNPRHKITKRGQNVTFRCDPISEHNRLYWYRQTLGQGPEFLTYFQNEAQLEKSRLLSDRFSAERPKGSFSTLEIQRTEQGDSAMYLCASSLGGSYGYTFGSGTRLTVV.

This clone was seen only once. The chain has TRBV7-2 and TRBJ2-2, with D perhaps TRBD2 (7 bases). The V gene's germline CDR1 is SGHTA and CDR2 FQGNSA. The CDR3 extends over 15 amino acids. V dropped 1 base and J dropped 5 bases, with 11 bases sitting between them. The chain's CDR3 is CASSLGGGLTGELFF. DNA for the CDR3: TGTGCCAGCAGCTTAGGGGGGGGCTTAACCGGGGAGCTGTTTTTT.

This clone was recorded a few times. J is TRBJ1-6 and V is TRBV4-3; 8 nucleotides align to TRBD1. The CDR3 runs to 16 residues. Losses at the gene ends were 1 base for V and 8 bases for J; bases not matched to a gene: 7. The germline gives CDR1 LGHNA, CDR2 YSLEER. The CDR3 nucleotides are TGCGCCAGCAGCCAAGGGCCCCAGGGGGCGGATTCACCCCTCCACTTT. Translating gives CASSQGPQGADSPLHF.

This clone was seen once. This chain links TRBV5-6 with TRBJ1-2; a possible D gene is TRBD1 (5 bases). Germline-derived CDR1 and CDR2 are SGHDT and YYEEEE. This CDR3 has 13 amino acids. The V and J ends lost 1 base and 8 bases respectively, with 12 bases between them. CDR3 DNA sequence: TGTGCCAGCAGCTTGAACCGACAGTACGGCTACACCTTC. As protein: CASSLNRQYGYTF.

The chain has TRBV9 and TRBJ2-1; D is possibly TRBD2 (7 bases). Germline CDR1 SGDLS, CDR2 YYNGEE. The V gene lost 0 bases and the J gene lost 3 bases, with 13 bases spanning the gap. This CDR3 has 16 amino acids. CDR3 amino acids: CASSVDGGGGYNEQFF. Written as DNA, the CDR3 is TGTGCCAGCAGCGTAGATGGGGGGGGCGGCTACAATGAGCAGTTCTTC.

The sample holds one count of this clone. J is TRBJ1-3 and V is TRBV2; 7 bases line up with TRBD1. Looked up from germline, CDR1 is SNHLY and CDR2 is FYNNEI. The V segment lost 8 bases and the J segment 4 bases; nucleotides outside the gene matches: 5. The CDR3 spans 13 residues. The CDR3 DNA sequence: TGTGCCAGCCAAGACAGGGTCGGAAACACCATATATTTT. It translates to CASQDRVGNTIYF. The variable domain in full, with the rest retrieved from reference TRBV2 and TRBJ1-3, is EPEVTQTPSHQVTQMGQEVILRCVPISNHLYFYWYRQILGQKVEFLVSFYNNEISEKSEIFDDQFSVERPDGSNFTLKIRSTKLEDSAMYFCASQDRVGNTIYFGEGSWLTVV.

In this sample, this clone turned up a few times. J is TRBJ2-1 and V is TRBV25-1, with 8 bases aligning to TRBD1. Germline V gene lookup returns CDR1 MGHDK and CDR2 SYGVNS. The V and J ends lost 8 bases and 7 bases, in that order; junction bases with no gene match: 10. The CDR3 contains 14 residues. The CDR3 DNA sequence: TGTGCCAGCCGGGGCAGGGGGCCGGGGAATGAGCAGTTCTTC. Amino acids: CASRGRGPGNEQFF.

V and J are TRBV6-5 and TRBJ2-1; 8 nucleotides match TRBD1. This CDR3 comprises 16 residues. Germline CDR1 is MNHEY and CDR2 is SVGAGI. The trim removed 0 bases at V and 7 bases at J, leaving 8 bases unmatched. The DNA for the CDR3 is TGTGCCAGCAGTTACTCCGACAGGGGTCCTGTTAATGAGCAGTTCTTC. It codes for CASSYSDRGPVNEQFF.